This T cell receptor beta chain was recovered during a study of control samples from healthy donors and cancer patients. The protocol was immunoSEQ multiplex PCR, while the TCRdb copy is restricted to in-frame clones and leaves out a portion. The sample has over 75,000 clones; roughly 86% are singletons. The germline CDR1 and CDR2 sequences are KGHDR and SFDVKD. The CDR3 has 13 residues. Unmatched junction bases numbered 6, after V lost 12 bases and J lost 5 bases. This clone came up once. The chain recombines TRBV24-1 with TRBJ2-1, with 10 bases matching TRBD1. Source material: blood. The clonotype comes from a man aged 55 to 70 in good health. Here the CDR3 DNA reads TGTGCCGCTGCCGGGACAGGGGACAATGAGCAGTTCTTC. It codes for CAAAGTGDNEQFF.